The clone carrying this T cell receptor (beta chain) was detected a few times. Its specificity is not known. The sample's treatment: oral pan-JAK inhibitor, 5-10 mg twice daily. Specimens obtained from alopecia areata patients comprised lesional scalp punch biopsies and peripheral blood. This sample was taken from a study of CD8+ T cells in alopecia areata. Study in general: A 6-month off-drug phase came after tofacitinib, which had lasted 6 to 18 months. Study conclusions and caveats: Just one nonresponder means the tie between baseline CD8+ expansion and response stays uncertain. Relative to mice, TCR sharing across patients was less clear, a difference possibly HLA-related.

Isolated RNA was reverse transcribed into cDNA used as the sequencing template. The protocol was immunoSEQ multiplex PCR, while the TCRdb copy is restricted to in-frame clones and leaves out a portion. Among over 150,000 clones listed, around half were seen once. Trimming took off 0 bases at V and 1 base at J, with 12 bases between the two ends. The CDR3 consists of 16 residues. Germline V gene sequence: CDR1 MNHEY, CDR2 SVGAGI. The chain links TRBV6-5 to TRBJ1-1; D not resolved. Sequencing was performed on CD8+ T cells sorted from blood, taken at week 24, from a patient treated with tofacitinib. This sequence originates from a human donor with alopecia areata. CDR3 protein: CASSYSVGERNTEAFF. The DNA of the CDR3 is TGTGCCAGCAGTTACTCCGTCGGAGAGAGGAACACTGAAGCTTTCTTT.